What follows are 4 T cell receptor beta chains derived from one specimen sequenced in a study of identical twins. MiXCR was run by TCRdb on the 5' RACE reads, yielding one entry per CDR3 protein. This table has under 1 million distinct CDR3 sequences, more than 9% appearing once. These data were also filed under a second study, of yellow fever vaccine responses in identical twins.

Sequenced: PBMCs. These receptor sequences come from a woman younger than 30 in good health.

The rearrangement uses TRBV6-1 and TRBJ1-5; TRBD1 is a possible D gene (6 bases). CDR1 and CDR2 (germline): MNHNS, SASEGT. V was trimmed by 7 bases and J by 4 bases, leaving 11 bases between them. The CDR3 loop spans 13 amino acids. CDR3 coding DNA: TGTGCCAGCAAGGGGGAAAGGAATCAGCCCCAGCATTTT. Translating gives CASKGERNQPQHF.

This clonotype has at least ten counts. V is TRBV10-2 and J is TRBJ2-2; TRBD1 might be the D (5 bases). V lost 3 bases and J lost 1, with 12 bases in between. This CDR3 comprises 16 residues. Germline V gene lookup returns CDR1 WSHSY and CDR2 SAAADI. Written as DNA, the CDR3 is TGCGCCAGCAGTGAATCAGGGCGAAGGAACACCGGGGAGCTGTTTTTT. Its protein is CASSESGRRNTGELFF.

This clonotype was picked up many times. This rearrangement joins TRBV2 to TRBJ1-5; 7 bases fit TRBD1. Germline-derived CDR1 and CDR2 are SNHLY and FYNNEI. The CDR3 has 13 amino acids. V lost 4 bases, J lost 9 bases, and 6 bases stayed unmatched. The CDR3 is CASSGQGEPPQHF. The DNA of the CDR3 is TGTGCCAGCAGTGGGCAGGGGGAGCCGCCCCAGCATTTT. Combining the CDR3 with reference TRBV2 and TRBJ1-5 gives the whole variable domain EPEVTQTPSHQVTQMGQEVILRCVPISNHLYFYWYRQILGQKVEFLVSFYNNEISEKSEIFDDQFSVERPDGSNFTLKIRSTKLEDSAMYFCASSGQGEPPQHFGDGTRLSIL.

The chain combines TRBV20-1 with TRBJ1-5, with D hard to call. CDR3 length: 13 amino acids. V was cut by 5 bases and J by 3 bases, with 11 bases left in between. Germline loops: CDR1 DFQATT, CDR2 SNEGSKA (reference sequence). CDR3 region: CSAGRRINQPQHF. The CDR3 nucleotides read TGCAGTGCTGGCCGTAGGATCAATCAGCCCCAGCATTTT.